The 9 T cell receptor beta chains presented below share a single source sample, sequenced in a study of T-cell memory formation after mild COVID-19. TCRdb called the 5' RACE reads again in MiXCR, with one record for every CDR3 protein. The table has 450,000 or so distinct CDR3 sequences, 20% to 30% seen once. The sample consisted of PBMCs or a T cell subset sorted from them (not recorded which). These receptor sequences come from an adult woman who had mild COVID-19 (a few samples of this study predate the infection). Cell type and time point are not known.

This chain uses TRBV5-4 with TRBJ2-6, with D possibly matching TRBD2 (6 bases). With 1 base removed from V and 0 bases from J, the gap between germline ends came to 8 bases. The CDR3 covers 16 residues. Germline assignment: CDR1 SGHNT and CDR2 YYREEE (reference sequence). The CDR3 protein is CASSLSTSSGANVLTF. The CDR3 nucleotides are TGTGCCAGCAGCTTGTCGACTAGCTCTGGGGCCAACGTCCTGACTTTC.

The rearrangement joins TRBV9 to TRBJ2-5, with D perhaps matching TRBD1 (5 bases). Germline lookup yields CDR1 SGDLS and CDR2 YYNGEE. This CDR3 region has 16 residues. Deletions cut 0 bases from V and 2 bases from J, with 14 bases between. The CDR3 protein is CASSVGQFGLQETQYF. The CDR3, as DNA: TGTGCCAGCAGCGTAGGACAGTTTGGCCTACAAGAGACCCAGTACTTC.

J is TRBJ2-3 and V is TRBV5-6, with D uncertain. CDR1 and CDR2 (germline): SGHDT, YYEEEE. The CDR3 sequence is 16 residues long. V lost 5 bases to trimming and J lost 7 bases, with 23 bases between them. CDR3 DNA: TGTGCCAGCAGAGCCCCAGTGCTTGTTTTGGGGAATACGCAGTATTTT. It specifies CASRAPVLVLGNTQYF.

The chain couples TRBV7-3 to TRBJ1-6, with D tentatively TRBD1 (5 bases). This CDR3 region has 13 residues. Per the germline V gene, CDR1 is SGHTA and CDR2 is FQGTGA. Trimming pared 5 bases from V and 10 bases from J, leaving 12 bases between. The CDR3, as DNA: TGTGCCAGCAGCGCACAGGAGGGCTCACCCCTCCACTTT. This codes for CASSAQEGSPLHF.

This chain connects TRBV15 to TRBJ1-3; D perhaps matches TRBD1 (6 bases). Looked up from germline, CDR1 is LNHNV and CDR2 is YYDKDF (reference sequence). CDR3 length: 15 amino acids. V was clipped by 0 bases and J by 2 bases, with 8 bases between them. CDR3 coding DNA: TGTGCCACCAGCAGAGATAGGGGGGCTGGAAACACCATATATTTT. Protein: CATSRDRGAGNTIYF.

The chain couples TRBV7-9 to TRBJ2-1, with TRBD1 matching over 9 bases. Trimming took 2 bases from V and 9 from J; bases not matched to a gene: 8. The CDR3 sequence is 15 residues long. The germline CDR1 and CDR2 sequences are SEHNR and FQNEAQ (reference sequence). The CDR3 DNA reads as TGTGCCAGCAGCTTATTGCGGGACAGGGTTGGTGAGCAGTTCTTC. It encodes CASSLLRDRVGEQFF.

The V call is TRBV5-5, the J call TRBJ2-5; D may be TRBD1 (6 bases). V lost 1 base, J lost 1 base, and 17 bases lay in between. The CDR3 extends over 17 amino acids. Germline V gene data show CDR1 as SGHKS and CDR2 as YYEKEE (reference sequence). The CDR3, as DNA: TGTGCCAGCAGCTTGATCCCGACAGGTTCGGCCCAAGAGACCCAGTACTTC. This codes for CASSLIPTGSAQETQYF. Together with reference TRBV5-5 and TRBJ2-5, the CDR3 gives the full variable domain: DAGVTQSPTHLIKTRGQQVTLRCSPISGHKSVSWYQQVLGQGPQFIFQYYEKEERGRGNFPDRFSARQFPNYSSELNVNALLLGDSALYLCASSLIPTGSAQETQYFGPGTRLLVL.

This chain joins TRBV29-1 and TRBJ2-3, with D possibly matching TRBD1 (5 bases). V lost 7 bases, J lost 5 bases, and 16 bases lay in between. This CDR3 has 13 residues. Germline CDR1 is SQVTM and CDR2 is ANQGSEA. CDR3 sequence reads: CSARRQLGDTQYF. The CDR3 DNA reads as TGCAGCGCTAGGCGACAGCTTGGAGATACGCAGTATTTT.

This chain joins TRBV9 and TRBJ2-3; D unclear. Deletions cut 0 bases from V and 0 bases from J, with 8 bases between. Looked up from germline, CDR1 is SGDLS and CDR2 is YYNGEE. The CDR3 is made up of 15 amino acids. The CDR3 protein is CASSVAPSSTDTQYF. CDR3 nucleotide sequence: TGTGCCAGCAGCGTAGCTCCTTCTAGCACAGATACGCAGTATTTT.